This TCR beta chain was identified in a study of T-cell memory formation after mild COVID-19. The study's findings and limits: Clones that shrank (day 15 to 85) were balanced CD4/CD8, whereas later expanders leaned CD4+. Second-wave clones with a day 37 peak had unconfirmed SARS-CoV-2 specificity. Contracting clones localized mainly to CM and EM when CD4+ and mainly to EMRA when CD8+. Pre-infection memory held some responding clones, suggesting pre-existing cross-reactive T cells responded.

MiXCR, applied by TCRdb to the 5' RACE reads, yields one record per CDR3 protein. The profile covers about 350,000 distinct CDR3 sequences, with roughly 14% appearing a single time and about 22% taken by the ten largest. Concerning this clonotype itself: Its antigen remains unidentified.

This CDR3 is 14 amino acids long. Germline V lookup: CDR1 SEHNR, CDR2 FQNEAQ (reference sequence). V lost 7 bases, J lost 5 bases, and 9 bases stayed unmatched. The clonotype was recovered from a man aged 18 to 30 who had mild COVID-19 (a few samples of this study predate the infection). Cell type and time point are not known. Sequencing used PBMCs or a T cell subset sorted from them (not recorded which). The chain has TRBV7-9 and TRBJ1-2, with TRBD1 matching 8 bases. The CDR3 sequence: CASTRTGPLYGYTF. In DNA form, the CDR3 reads TGTGCCAGCACCCGGACAGGGCCCCTATATGGCTACACCTTC.